This is a list of T cell receptor beta chains from one sample in a study of OX40 agonist ivuxolimab in advanced cancers. Only in-frame clones appear in the TCRdb table, and some are missing; sequencing was by immunoSEQ multiplex PCR. Altogether roughly 86,000 clones are present, approximately 86% being singletons, with the ten largest covering over 1.5%. This specimen consisted of CD4+ or CD8+ T cells sorted from blood, obtained in a trial of the OX40 agonist ivuxolimab. The origin of the receptors is an adult with an advanced solid tumor such as melanoma, head and neck, liver or kidney cancer. Each CDR3 is given with its conserved first and last residue. Fields, in order: clone size, J gene, V gene, D gene, CDR3 DNA, CDR3 protein. D genes are given only for firm matches. The size of a clone is reported for some rows only, either as once, few or many, or as a class for expanded clones.

>NA|TRBJ2-2|TRBV5-4|TRBD2
TGTGCCAGCAGCCCCGGGACTAGCGGGAGATTGAGGGAGCTGTTTTTT
CASSPGTSGRLRELFF
>NA|TRBJ1-3|TRBV18|TRBD1
TGTGCCAGCTCGCCTACAGGGGAATTTACTGGAAACACCATATATTTT
CASSPTGEFTGNTIYF
>NA|TRBJ1-2|TRBV4-2|NA
TGTGCCAGCAGCCAAGCGGGAATAGAGGGCTACACCTTC
CASSQAGIEGYTF
>medium-sized|TRBJ1-2|TRBV5-4|NA
TGTGCCAGCAGCTTGTTTGGCAGCTATGGCTACACCTTC
CASSLFGSYGYTF
>NA|TRBJ2-1|TRBV7-6|NA
TGTGCCAGCCGGGGGCGCAGGGGGGACGGCAATGACAATGAGCAGTTCTTC
CASRGRRGDGNDNEQFF
>NA|TRBJ1-2|TRBV4-2|NA
TGTGCCAGCAGCCCAGGATCTGGCTATGGCTACACCTTC
CASSPGSGYGYTF
>few|TRBJ2-7|TRBV23-1|NA
TGCGCCAGCAGTCAATTTTGGCATTACCGGGAGCAGTACTTC
CASSQFWHYREQYF
>once|TRBJ1-4|TRBV7-2|NA
TGTGCCAGCAGTTTAACTGCAACTAATGAAAAACTGTTTTTT
CASSLTATNEKLFF
>once|TRBJ2-2|TRBV28|NA
TGTGCCAGCAGCCCTCCGATTCCCGGGGAGCTGTTTTTT
CASSPPIPGELFF
>NA|TRBJ2-7|TRBV13|NA
TGTGCCAGCAGCTTGGCTCCGGGCCCCGAACCCTCCTACGAGCAGTACTTC
CASSLAPGPEPSYEQYF
>once|TRBJ2-7|TRBV7-2|NA
TGTGCCAGCAGCCGGGGACGGGGGAATTACGAGCAGTACTTC
CASSRGRGNYEQYF
>NA|TRBJ1-2|TRBV6-1|NA
TGTGCCAGCACCAGGCAGGGGATAAGCTATGGCTACACCTTC
CASTRQGISYGYTF
>NA|TRBJ2-5|TRBV7-6|NA
TGTGCCAGCAGCTTAGCGGAGGGGACAAGGACGGAGACCCAGTACTTC
CASSLAEGTRTETQYF
>NA|TRBJ1-2|TRBV5-5|NA
TGTGCCAGCAGCTTGGAAAGCAGTTATGGCTACACCTTC
CASSLESSYGYTF
>NA|TRBJ1-4|TRBV2|TRBD1
TGTGCCAGCAGTGGACAGGGCCTTAATGAAAAACTGTTTTTT
CASSGQGLNEKLFF
>NA|TRBJ2-3|TRBV11-2|NA
TGTGCCAGCAGCTCCCACCCTGATACGCAGTATTTT
CASSSHPDTQYF
>NA|TRBJ2-2|TRBV11-2|NA
TGTGCCAGCAGCTTAGGAACCGGGGAGCTGTTTTTT
CASSLGTGELFF
>once|TRBJ2-4|TRBV7-8|NA
TGTGCCAGCAGCCTCGGTTCGTACATTCAGTACTTC
CASSLGSYIQYF
>NA|TRBJ2-2|TRBV5-1|TRBD2
TGCGCCAGCAGCATAATTCCGGGACTAGGGACCGGGGAGCTGTTTTTT
CASSIIPGLGTGELFF
>NA|TRBJ1-1|TRBV19|NA
TGTGCCAGTAGTATTGGAGGGGTTACTGAAGCTTTCTTT
CASSIGGVTEAFF
>few|TRBJ1-5|TRBV4-2|TRBD1
TGTGCCAGCAGCCAAGACAGGGACAGGGGACAGCCCCAGCATTTT
CASSQDRDRGQPQHF
>once|TRBJ2-7|TRBV27|NA
TGTGCCAGCAGTTTATTACAGGGTAGCTACGAGCAGTACTTC
CASSLLQGSYEQYF
>NA|TRBJ1-1|TRBV14|NA
TGTGCCAGCAGCCAAGTTCAAGGGCAGGGCGAAGCTTTCTTT
CASSQVQGQGEAFF
>NA|TRBJ1-6|TRBV27|NA
TGTGCCAGCAATCCGAGCTCCTATAATTCACCCCTCCACTTT
CASNPSSYNSPLHF
>NA|TRBJ1-1|TRBV5-1|NA
TGCGCCAGCAGCTTGGAAGTGATTAGGAACACTGAAGCTTTCTTT
CASSLEVIRNTEAFF
>NA|TRBJ2-7|TRBV6-6|NA
TGTGCCAGCAGTTACAGCGGGACATCCGCCCCCGAGCAGTACTTC
CASSYSGTSAPEQYF
>NA|TRBJ2-3|TRBV5-4|TRBD2
TGTGCCAGCAGCTTAAAGCGGGAGGGCCGAGATACGCAGTATTTT
CASSLKREGRDTQYF
>NA|TRBJ1-1|TRBV28|TRBD1
TGTGCCAGCACCTCCCCGGGACAGAGTGAAGCTTTCTTT
CASTSPGQSEAFF
>NA|TRBJ1-1|TRBV7-3|NA
TGTGCCAGCAGCTTAATGGTGGAAACTGAAGCTTTCTTT
CASSLMVETEAFF
>NA|TRBJ1-2|TRBV19|NA
TGTGCCAGTACCATAACCGCCGGCCCTTCGGGCTATGGCTACACCTTC
CASTITAGPSGYGYTF
>NA|TRBJ2-3|TRBV29-1|NA
TGCAGCGTTGAAGCCAGTCCCAACACAGATACGCAGTATTTT
CSVEASPNTDTQYF
>NA|TRBJ2-3|TRBV15|NA
TGTGCCACCAGCAGTTTGGCAGGGGACCCAGATACGCAGTATTTT
CATSSLAGDPDTQYF
>few|TRBJ1-2|TRBV5-5|NA
TGTGCCAGCAGCTTGGTGGGCTATGGCTACACCTTC
CASSLVGYGYTF
>NA|TRBJ2-3|TRBV10-1|NA
TGCGCCAGCAGTGGGGGGCCGGGGACTTCCACAGATACGCAGTATTTT
CASSGGPGTSTDTQYF
>once|TRBJ2-5|TRBV28|NA
TGTGCCAGCAGTCCGCTAGGGGCCCAAGAGACCCAGTACTTC
CASSPLGAQETQYF
>NA|TRBJ1-5|TRBV18|TRBD1
TGTGCCAGCTCCCGACAGGGCTCTCATCAGCCCCAGCATTTT
CASSRQGSHQPQHF
>NA|TRBJ2-3|TRBV9|TRBD2
TGTGCCAGCAGCCCAAGAGCTAGCGGGGGGGCTGAAGATACGCAGTATTTT
CASSPRASGGAEDTQYF
>NA|TRBJ1-3|TRBV4-3|NA
TGCGCCAGCAGCCAAGAAGCTAGCAGGGGAATTACAGGAAACACCATATATTTT
CASSQEASRGITGNTIYF
>NA|TRBJ2-3|TRBV6-6|NA
TGTGCCAGCAACAGGGAGGGGACGGCAGATACGCAGTATTTT
CASNREGTADTQYF
>NA|TRBJ1-2|TRBV5-1|TRBD1
TGCGCCAGCAGCCTAAACTCGGACAGGATGGGTAACTATGGCTACACCTTC
CASSLNSDRMGNYGYTF
>once|TRBJ2-1|TRBV13|NA
TGTGCCAGCAGCTTACCGGGGGCCCAATTGAGCTCCTACAATGAGCAGTTCTTC
CASSLPGAQLSSYNEQFF
>NA|TRBJ2-5|TRBV10-3|TRBD2
TGTGCCATCAGTGAGGGACTAGCGGAAGAGACCCAGTACTTC
CAISEGLAEETQYF
>few|TRBJ1-2|TRBV28|TRBD1
TGTGCCAGCAGTTTCATGGACAGGGTCGGCTACACCTTC
CASSFMDRVGYTF
>NA|TRBJ2-5|TRBV2|NA
TGTGCCAGCAGTGATGAGCAGGCCGGGACCCAGTACTTC
CASSDEQAGTQYF
>NA|TRBJ1-2|TRBV19|NA
TGTGCCAGTAGTAAAGGACTAGCTAACTATGGCTACACCTTC
CASSKGLANYGYTF
>few|TRBJ2-7|TRBV2|NA
TGTGCCGGCGGGCGAAGCTCCTACGAGCAGTACTTC
CAGGRSSYEQYF
>once|TRBJ1-5|TRBV6-1|NA
TGTGCCAGCAGCGCGAGGGGGGATAGCAATCAGCCCCAGCATTTT
CASSARGDSNQPQHF
>NA|TRBJ2-1|TRBV11-1|NA
TGTGCCAGCAGCTTAGGGCTCAACAATGAGCAGTTCTTC
CASSLGLNNEQFF
>NA|TRBJ1-3|TRBV7-9|TRBD1
TGTGCCAGCAGCTTGGGAGGGGGCATCTCTGGAAACACCATATATTTT
CASSLGGGISGNTIYF
>NA|TRBJ1-1|TRBV6-5|NA
TGTGCCAGCAGTTATGTCTCCCGGGCCCAGGGCACTGAAGCTTTCTTT
CASSYVSRAQGTEAFF
>NA|TRBJ2-7|TRBV27|NA
TGTGCCAGCAGTCTCCGGGGGGCCTATCCCTACGAGCAGTACTTC
CASSLRGAYPYEQYF
>NA|TRBJ2-7|TRBV7-9|NA
TGTGCCAGCAGCTCCCTACGGGACTTCCCACCCGACGAGCAGTACTTC
CASSSLRDFPPDEQYF
>NA|TRBJ2-2|TRBV29-1|NA
TGCAGCGTCCTACCCGGGACGTCCGGGGAGCTGTTTTTT
CSVLPGTSGELFF
>NA|TRBJ1-1|TRBV9|NA
TGTGCCAGCAGCGTAGTAGAAGAAGGGACTGAAGCTTTCTTT
CASSVVEEGTEAFF
>NA|TRBJ2-2|TRBV2|NA
TGTGCCAGCAGTGTTTGGACCCCCCGGTCCGGGGAGCTGTTTTTT
CASSVWTPRSGELFF